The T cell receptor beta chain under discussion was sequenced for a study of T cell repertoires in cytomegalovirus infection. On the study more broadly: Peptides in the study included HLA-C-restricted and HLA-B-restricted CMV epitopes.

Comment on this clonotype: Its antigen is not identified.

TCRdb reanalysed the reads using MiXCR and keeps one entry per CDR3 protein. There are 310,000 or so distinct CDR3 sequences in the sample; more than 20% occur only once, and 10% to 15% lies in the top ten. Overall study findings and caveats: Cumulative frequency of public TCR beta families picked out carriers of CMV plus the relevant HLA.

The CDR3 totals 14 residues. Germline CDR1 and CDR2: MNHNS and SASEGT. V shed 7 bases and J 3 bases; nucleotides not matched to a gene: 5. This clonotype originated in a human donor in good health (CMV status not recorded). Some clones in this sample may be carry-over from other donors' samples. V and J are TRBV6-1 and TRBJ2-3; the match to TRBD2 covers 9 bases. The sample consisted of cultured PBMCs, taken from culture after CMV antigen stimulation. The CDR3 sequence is CASMAGGRTDTQYF. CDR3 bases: TGTGCCAGCATGGCGGGAGGGCGTACAGATACGCAGTATTTT.